This T cell receptor (beta chain) was identified in a study of blood T cell repertoires in COVID-19. About the study: The United States, Italy and Spain provided the acute and convalescent COVID-19 samples. From T cells, B-cell-depleted T cells, or PBMCs came the material, which was cDNA or gDNA.

With V trimmed by 3 bases and J by 6 bases, 5 bases remained unmatched. The CDR3 loop spans 14 amino acids. Germline CDR1 SGHTA, CDR2 FQGTGA. Participants had their cohort set by participant-reported clinical history. In the source study's methods: Reference gene primer amplification in the assay estimated nucleated cell counts. Only in-frame clones appear in the TCRdb table, and some are missing; sequencing was by immunoSEQ multiplex PCR. V and J calls and clone size are those listed in that table; D and trimming were worked out from the DNA. The data contain 300,000 to 350,000 clones, nearly 90% of them singletons.

The V call is TRBV7-3, the J call TRBJ2-1; 7 bases are a match to TRBD2. Sample: PBMCs or T cells enriched from blood (not recorded which). The TCR comes from a woman younger than 30 with acute COVID-19. CDR3 sequence (DNA): TGTGCCAGCAGCTTGGGGGAGGGCCGCAATGAGCAGTTCTTC. It specifies CASSLGEGRNEQFF.